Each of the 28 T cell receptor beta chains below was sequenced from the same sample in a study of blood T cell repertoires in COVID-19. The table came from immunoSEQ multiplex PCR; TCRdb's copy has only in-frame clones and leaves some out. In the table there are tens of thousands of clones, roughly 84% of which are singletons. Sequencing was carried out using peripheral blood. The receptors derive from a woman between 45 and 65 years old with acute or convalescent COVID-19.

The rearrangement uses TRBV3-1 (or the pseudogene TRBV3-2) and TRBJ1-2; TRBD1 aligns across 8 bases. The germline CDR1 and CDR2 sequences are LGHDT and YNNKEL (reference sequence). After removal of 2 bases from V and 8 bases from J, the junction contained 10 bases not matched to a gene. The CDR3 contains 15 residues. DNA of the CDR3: TGTGCCAGCAGCCAATACAGGGGGGGAGCGGGAGGCTACACCTTC. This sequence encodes CASSQYRGGAGGYTF.

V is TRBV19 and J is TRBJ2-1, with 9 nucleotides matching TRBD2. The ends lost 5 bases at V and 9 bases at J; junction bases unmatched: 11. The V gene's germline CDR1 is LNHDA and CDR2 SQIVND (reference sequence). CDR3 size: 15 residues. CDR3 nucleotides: TGTGCCAGTAGTCTCCCGGGACTAGCTTCAAGTGAGCAGTTCTTC. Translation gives CASSLPGLASSEQFF.

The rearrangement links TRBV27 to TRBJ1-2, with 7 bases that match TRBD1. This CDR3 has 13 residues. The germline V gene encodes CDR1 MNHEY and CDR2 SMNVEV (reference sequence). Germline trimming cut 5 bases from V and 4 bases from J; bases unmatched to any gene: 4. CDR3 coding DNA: TGTGCCAGCAGTATTCGACAGGGCTATGGCTACACCTTC. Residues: CASSIRQGYGYTF.

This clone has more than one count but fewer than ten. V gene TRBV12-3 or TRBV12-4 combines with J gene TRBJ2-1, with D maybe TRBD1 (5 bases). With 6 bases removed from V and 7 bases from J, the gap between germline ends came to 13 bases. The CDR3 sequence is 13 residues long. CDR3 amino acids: CASSLNRWNEQFF. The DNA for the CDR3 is TGTGCCAGCAGCCTTAACAGGTGGAATGAGCAGTTCTTC.

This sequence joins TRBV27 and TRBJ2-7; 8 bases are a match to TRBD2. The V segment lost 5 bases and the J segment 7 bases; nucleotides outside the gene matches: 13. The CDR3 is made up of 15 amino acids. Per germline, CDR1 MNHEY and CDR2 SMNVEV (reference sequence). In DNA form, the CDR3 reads TGTGCCAGCAGTGACTTCGGAGCGGGGGCGGGAGAGCAGTACTTC. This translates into CASSDFGAGAGEQYF.

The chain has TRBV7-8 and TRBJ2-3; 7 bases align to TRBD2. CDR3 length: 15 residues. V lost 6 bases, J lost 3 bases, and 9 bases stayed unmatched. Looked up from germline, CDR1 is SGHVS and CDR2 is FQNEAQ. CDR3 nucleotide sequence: TGTGCCAGCAGTGAGAGGGCGGGGGAGACAGATACGCAGTATTTT. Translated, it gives CASSERAGETDTQYF.

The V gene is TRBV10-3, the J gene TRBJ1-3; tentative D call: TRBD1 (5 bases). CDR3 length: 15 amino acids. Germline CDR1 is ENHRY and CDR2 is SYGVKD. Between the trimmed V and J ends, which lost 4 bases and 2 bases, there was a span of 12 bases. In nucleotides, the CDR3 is TGTGCCATCAGTGGAGGCAGGGCCCCTGGAAACACCATATATTTT. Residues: CAISGGRAPGNTIYF.

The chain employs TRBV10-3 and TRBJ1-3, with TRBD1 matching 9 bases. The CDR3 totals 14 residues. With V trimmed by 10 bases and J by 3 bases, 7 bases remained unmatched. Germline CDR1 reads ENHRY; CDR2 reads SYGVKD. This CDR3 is CATGQGNSGNTIYF. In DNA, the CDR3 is TGTGCCACGGGACAGGGTAATAGTGGAAACACCATATATTTT.

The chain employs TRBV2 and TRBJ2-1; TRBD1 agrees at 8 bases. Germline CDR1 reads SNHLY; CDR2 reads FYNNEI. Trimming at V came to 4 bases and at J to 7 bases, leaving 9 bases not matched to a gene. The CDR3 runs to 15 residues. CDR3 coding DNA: TGTGCCAGCAGTGCTGGAGACAGGGGTGCGAATGAGCAGTTCTTC. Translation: CASSAGDRGANEQFF.

The CDR3 coding sequence is TGTGCCAGCAGCCAAGGGGTAGGGTACAATGAGCAGTTCTTC. It translates to CASSQGVGYNEQFF. V and J are TRBV6-2 or TRBV6-3 and TRBJ2-1; D possibly corresponds to TRBD1 (5 bases). The CDR3 sequence is 14 residues long. The germline CDR1 and CDR2 sequences are MNHEY and SVGEGT. V lost 6 bases, J lost 4 bases, and 13 bases lay in between.

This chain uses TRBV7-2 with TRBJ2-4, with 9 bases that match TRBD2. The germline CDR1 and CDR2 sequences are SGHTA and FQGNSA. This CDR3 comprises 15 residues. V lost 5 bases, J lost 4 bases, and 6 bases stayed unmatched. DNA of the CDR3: TGTGCCAGCAGCCGGGCTAGCGGGGCGAAAAACATTCAGTACTTC. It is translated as CASSRASGAKNIQYF.

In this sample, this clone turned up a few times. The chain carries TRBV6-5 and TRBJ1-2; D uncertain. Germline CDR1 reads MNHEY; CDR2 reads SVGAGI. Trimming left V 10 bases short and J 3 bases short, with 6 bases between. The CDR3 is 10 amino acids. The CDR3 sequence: CATYDYGYTF. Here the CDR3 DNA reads TGTGCCACCTATGACTATGGCTACACCTTC.

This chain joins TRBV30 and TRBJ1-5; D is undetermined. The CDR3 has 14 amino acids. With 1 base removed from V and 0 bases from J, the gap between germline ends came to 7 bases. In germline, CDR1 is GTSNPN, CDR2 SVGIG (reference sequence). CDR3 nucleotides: TGTGCCTGGAGTGGAGGCAATAGCAATCAGCCCCAGCATTTT. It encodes CAWSGGNSNQPQHF.

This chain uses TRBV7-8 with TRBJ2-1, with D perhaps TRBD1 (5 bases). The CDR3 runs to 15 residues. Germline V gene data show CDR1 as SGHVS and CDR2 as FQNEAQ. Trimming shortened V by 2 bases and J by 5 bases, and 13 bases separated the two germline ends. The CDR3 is CASSLLQGRNNEQFF. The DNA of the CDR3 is TGTGCCAGCAGCTTACTGCAGGGCCGGAACAATGAGCAGTTCTTC.

The CDR3 coding sequence is TGCGCCAGCAGCACCCACAGGGTTTCACCCCTCCACTTT. Amino acid sequence: CASSTHRVSPLHF. This chain joins TRBV4-3 and TRBJ1-6; D is perhaps TRBD1 (6 bases). V was shortened by 5 bases and J by 9 bases, with 11 bases between the two germline ends. CDR1 LGHNA and CDR2 YSLEER come from the germline V gene. The CDR3 runs 13 residues.

The DNA for the CDR3 is TGTGCCAGCAGTTCGCGACAGTTCATGAACACTGAAGCTTTCTTT. Encoded protein: CASSSRQFMNTEAFF. This chain links TRBV28 with TRBJ1-1, with a possible D match to TRBD1 (5 bases). The CDR3 is 15 residues long. The V gene's germline CDR1 is MDHEN and CDR2 SYDVKM. V was trimmed by 4 bases and J by 0 bases, leaving 12 bases between them.

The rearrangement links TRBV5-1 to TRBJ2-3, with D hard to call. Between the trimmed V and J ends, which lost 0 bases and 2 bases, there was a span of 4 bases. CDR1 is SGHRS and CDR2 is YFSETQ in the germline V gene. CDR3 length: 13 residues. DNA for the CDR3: TGCGCCAGCAGCTTGGTATACACAGATACGCAGTATTTT. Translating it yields CASSLVYTDTQYF. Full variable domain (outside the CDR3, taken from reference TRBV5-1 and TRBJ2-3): KAGVTQTPRYLIKTRGQQVTLSCSPISGHRSVSWYQQTPGQGLQFLFEYFSETQRNKGNFPGRFSGRQFSNSRSEMNVSTLELGDSALYLCASSLVYTDTQYFGPGTRLTVL.

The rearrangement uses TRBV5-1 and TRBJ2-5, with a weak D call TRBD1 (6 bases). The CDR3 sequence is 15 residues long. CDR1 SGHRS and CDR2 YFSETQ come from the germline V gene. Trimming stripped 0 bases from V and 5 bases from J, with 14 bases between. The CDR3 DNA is TGCGCCAGCAGCTTGGGGCAGGGGCTCGTGGAGACCCAGTACTTC. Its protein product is CASSLGQGLVETQYF.

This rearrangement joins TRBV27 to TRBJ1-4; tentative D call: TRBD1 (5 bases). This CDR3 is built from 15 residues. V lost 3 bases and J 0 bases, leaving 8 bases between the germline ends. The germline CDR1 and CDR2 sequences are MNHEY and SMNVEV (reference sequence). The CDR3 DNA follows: TGTGCCAGCAGTTTCTGGGGGGCAACTAATGAAAAACTGTTTTTT. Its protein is CASSFWGATNEKLFF.

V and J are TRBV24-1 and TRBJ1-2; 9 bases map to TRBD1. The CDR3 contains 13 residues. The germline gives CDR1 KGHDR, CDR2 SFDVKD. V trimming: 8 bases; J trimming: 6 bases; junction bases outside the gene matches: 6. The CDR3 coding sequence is TGTGCCACCAATTCCGGGACAGGGCATGGCTACACCTTC. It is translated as CATNSGTGHGYTF.

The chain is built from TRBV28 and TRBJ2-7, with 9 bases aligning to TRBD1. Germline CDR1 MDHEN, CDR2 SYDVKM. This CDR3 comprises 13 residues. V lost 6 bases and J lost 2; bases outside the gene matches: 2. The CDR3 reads CASRRDRAYEQYF. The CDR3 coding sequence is TGTGCCAGCAGACGGGACAGGGCCTACGAGCAGTACTTC.

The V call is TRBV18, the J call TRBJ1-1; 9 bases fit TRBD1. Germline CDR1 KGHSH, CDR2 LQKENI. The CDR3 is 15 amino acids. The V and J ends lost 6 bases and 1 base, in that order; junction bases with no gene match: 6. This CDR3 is CASSRMTGGNTEAFF. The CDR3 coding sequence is TGTGCCAGCTCCCGCATGACAGGGGGGAACACTGAAGCTTTCTTT.

The CDR3 region is CASSLGLAGVWTGELFF. The CDR3 coding sequence is TGTGCCAGCAGCTTAGGCCTAGCGGGAGTATGGACCGGGGAGCTGTTTTTT. The rearrangement links TRBV7-9 to TRBJ2-2; TRBD2 aligns across 10 bases. There are 17 residues in the CDR3. J gave up 5 bases and V 1 base, and 7 bases lay outside the gene matches. From germline, CDR1 is SEHNR and CDR2 FQNEAQ (reference sequence).

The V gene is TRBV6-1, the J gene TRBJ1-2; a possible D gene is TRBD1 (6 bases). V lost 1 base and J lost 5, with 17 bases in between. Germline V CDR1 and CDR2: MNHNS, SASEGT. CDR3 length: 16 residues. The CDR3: CASSEEGRGGRYGYTF. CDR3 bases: TGTGCCAGCAGTGAAGAGGGTAGGGGGGGGAGATATGGCTACACCTTC.

CDR3 protein: CASTNSYTQYF. DNA of the CDR3: TGTGCCAGCACTAACAGTTATACGCAGTATTTT. This chain links TRBV2 with TRBJ2-3; no reliable D call. CDR1 is SNHLY, CDR2 FYNNEI, per germline. The CDR3 runs 11 residues. V lost 7 bases, J lost 7 bases, and 9 bases lay in between.

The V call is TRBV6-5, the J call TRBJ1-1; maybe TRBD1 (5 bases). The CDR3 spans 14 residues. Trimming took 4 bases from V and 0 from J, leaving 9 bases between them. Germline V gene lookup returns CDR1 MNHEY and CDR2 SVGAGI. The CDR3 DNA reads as TGTGCCAGCAGTTTGCCGGACATGAACACTGAAGCTTTCTTT. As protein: CASSLPDMNTEAFF.

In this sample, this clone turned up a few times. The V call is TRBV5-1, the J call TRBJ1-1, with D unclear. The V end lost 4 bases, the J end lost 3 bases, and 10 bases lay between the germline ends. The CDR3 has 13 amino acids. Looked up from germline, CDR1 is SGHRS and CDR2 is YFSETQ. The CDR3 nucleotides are TGCGCCAGCAGCCCGGAGGCCTACACTGAAGCTTTCTTT. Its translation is CASSPEAYTEAFF.

CDR3 nucleotides: TGTGCCAGCTCACCAACGGGCTCTGGGGCCAACGTCCTGACTTTC. Protein: CASSPTGSGANVLTF. The chain couples TRBV18 to TRBJ2-6; D gene unclear. Germline V gene lookup returns CDR1 KGHSH and CDR2 LQKENI. Trimming pared 2 bases from V and 0 bases from J, leaving 5 bases between. The CDR3 sequence is 15 residues long.